A single TCR beta chain is shown here with its context. Its antigen is not known. This record belongs to a study of spatial heterogeneity in lung cancer. Study as a whole: TCR and UMI combinations that were unique each appeared, on average, more than ten times in raw reads. Whole-study findings and limits: Ubiquitous expanded tumor TCRs appeared in blood more at resection than follow-up.

Regarding time point: sample taken at primary tumor resection. The sequenced material consisted of unsorted whole RNA from tumor, nontumor lung or frozen PBMC. Every TCR cDNA molecule bore its own unique molecular identifier. TCRdb recomputed calls from the 5' RACE reads with MiXCR, one row per CDR3 protein. The sample has some 11,000 distinct CDR3 sequences, 14% seen once. V lost 5 bases, J lost 5 bases, and 12 bases lay in between. Germline CDR1 is KGHSH and CDR2 is LQKENI. There are 13 residues in the CDR3. The V gene is TRBV18, the J gene TRBJ2-5; D remains ambiguous. This TCR was recovered from a female donor with early-stage non-small cell lung cancer. The sample was PBMCs, taken at surgery. The DNA of the CDR3 is TGTGCCAGCTCATCGGGCGGCCAGGAGACCCAGTACTTC. Translation gives CASSSGGQETQYF.